These 19 T cell receptor beta chains came from one sample sequenced in a study of T cells in Graves' hyperthyroidism and ophthalmopathy. The CDR3 regions of TCR beta were amplified from RNA transcripts. HTBI primers drove first-round RT-PCR of the TCR CDR3. TCRdb redid the calling of the multiplex PCR reads with MiXCR, one entry per CDR3 protein. In the table there are around 500,000 distinct CDR3 sequences, 14% of which are singletons. The sample comprised blood. The receptors were sampled from a woman aged 40-49 years with Graves' hyperthyroidism.

The chain carries TRBV29-1 and TRBJ2-1; the match to TRBD1 covers 11 bases. V lost 0 bases and J lost 12; bases outside the gene matches: 7. CDR3 length equals 14 residues. Per germline, CDR1 SQVTM and CDR2 ANQGSEA. DNA for the CDR3: TGCAGCGTTGAAGATCCCAGGACAGGGGGCCGGCAGTTCTTC. This sequence encodes CSVEDPRTGGRQFF.

This clonotype was counted only a few times. The CDR3 protein is CASSLASGRAGTDTQYF. The CDR3, as DNA: TGTGCCAGCAGTTTGGCTAGCGGGAGGGCCGGGACAGATACGCAGTATTTT. This chain connects TRBV28 to TRBJ2-3; 12 bases match TRBD2. Unmatched junction bases numbered 7, after V lost 3 bases and J lost 3 bases. Per the germline V gene, CDR1 is MDHEN and CDR2 is SYDVKM. The CDR3 loop spans 17 amino acids.

This clonotype was observed a handful of times. The chain recombines TRBV3-1 with TRBJ2-3, with 10 bases that match TRBD2. CDR1 is LGHDT and CDR2 is YNNKEL in the germline V gene (reference sequence). This CDR3 spans 18 amino acids. V shed 0 bases and J 1 base; nucleotides not matched to a gene: 7. CDR3 bases: TGTGCCAGCAGCCAAGAAAGGCTAGCGGGAGTGGGCACAGATACGCAGTATTTT. It is translated as CASSQERLAGVGTDTQYF.

Ten or more counts support this clonotype. The V and J genes are TRBV30 and TRBJ2-7; a weak D match, TRBD2 (5 bases). CDR1 is GTSNPN, CDR2 SVGIG, per germline (reference sequence). V was cut by 2 bases and J by 4 bases, with 9 bases left in between. CDR3 size: 12 residues. This CDR3 reads CAWSSAGYEQYF. CDR3 DNA: TGTGCCTGGAGTAGCGCGGGTTACGAGCAGTACTTC.

To note about this clonotype: A read error is possible here, since a much larger clone lies one base away. V gene TRBV7-2 combines with J gene TRBJ2-3; TRBD2 matches at 7 bases. This CDR3 spans 14 amino acids. The germline V gene encodes CDR1 SGHTA and CDR2 FQGNSA. This chain's CDR3 is CANSISGYTDTQYF. CDR3 nucleotide sequence: TGTGCCAACAGCATTAGCGGGTACACAGATACGCAGTATTTT. Full variable domain (outside the CDR3, taken from reference TRBV7-2 and TRBJ2-3): GAGVSQSPSNKVTEKGKDVELRCDPISGHTALYWYRQSLGQGLEFLIYFQGNSAPDKSGLPSDRFSAERTGGSVSTLTIQRTQQEDSAVYLCANSISGYTDTQYFGPGTRLTVL.

This clonotype showed up many times. The chain is built from TRBV5-1 and TRBJ1-3; 11 nucleotides match TRBD1. The CDR3 totals 15 residues. CDR1 and CDR2 from the germline V gene are SGHRS and YFSETQ. Trimming removed 4 bases from V and 8 bases from J; junction bases left unmatched: 8. Here the CDR3 reads CASSISGTGGDTIYF. The CDR3 DNA reads TGCGCCAGCAGCATCTCCGGGACAGGGGGGGACACCATATATTTT.

This clonotype came up a few times. This sequence joins TRBV19 and TRBJ2-1, with 9 bases fitting TRBD2. CDR1 and CDR2 (germline): LNHDA, SQIVND (reference sequence). Trimming took 3 bases from V and 3 from J; bases not matched to a gene: 6. The CDR3 length is 16 residues. In DNA form, the CDR3 reads TGTGCCAGTAGTATCCTAGCGGGGACCAACTACAATGAGCAGTTCTTC. It translates to CASSILAGTNYNEQFF.

There are many counts of this clonotype. The chain recombines TRBV5-1 with TRBJ1-1, with D uncertain. This CDR3 comprises 14 residues. Trimming removed 4 bases from V and 4 bases from J, with 14 bases in between. Germline V gene lookup returns CDR1 SGHRS and CDR2 YFSETQ. The CDR3 reads CASSADGRATEAFF. The CDR3 DNA sequence: TGCGCCAGCAGCGCGGACGGACGAGCCACTGAAGCTTTCTTT.

This clonotype was observed many times. The V and J genes are TRBV18 and TRBJ2-4; D remains unclear. This CDR3 region has 14 residues. With 3 bases removed from V and 9 bases from J, the gap between germline ends came to 15 bases. Per germline, CDR1 KGHSH and CDR2 LQKENI. The CDR3 bases are TGTGCCAGCTCACCGAGTAGGGCCGACGGCATTCAGTACTTC. Its protein is CASSPSRADGIQYF.

The chain links TRBV10-2 to TRBJ2-1; 9 bases align to TRBD2. Germline V lookup: CDR1 WSHSY, CDR2 SAAADI. The CDR3 runs 13 residues. J was trimmed by 8 bases and V by 9 bases; bases with no gene match: 8. The CDR3 region has the DNA TGCGCCAGTTATAGCGGGAGAGGCGATGAGCAGTTCTTC. The encoded protein is CASYSGRGDEQFF.

This clonotype was found a few times. The rearrangement uses TRBV12-5 and TRBJ2-2; D not certain. This CDR3 spans 16 amino acids. The V gene's germline CDR1 is LGHNT and CDR2 FRNRAP. The V end lost 0 bases, the J end lost 2 bases, and 10 bases lay between the germline ends. The CDR3 protein is CASGLVVTQNTGELFF. The CDR3 DNA follows: TGTGCTAGTGGTTTGGTTGTGACACAAAACACCGGGGAGCTGTTTTTT.

This clonotype appeared once. Possible read error: a much larger clone is one base away. The V call is TRBV28, the J call TRBJ2-7; 9 bases are shared with TRBD1. Germline V gene sequence: CDR1 MDHEN, CDR2 SYDVKM. CDR3 length: 14 residues. The CDR3 loop reads CATRTGTGPYGQYF. The CDR3 nucleotides are TGTGCCACCAGAACCGGGACAGGGCCCTACGGGCAGTACTTC.

This clonotype was detected ten times or more. V usage is TRBV15 and J usage is TRBJ1-5; tentative D call: TRBD1 (6 bases). Trimming removed 1 base at V and 3 bases at J, with 7 bases between. Germline V lookup: CDR1 LNHNV, CDR2 YYDKDF (reference sequence). This CDR3 contains 14 residues. The CDR3 nucleotides are TGTGCCACCAGCAGAGGGGACATCAATCAGCCCCAGCATTTT. Translating gives CATSRGDINQPQHF. Supplemented by reference TRBV15 and TRBJ1-5, the full variable domain reads DAMVIQNPRYQVTQFGKPVTLSCSQTLNHNVMYWYQQKSSQAPKLLFHYYDKDFNNEADTPDNFQSRRPNTSFCFLDIRSPGLGDTAMYLCATSRGDINQPQHFGDGTRLSIL.

This clonotype occurred many times. The chain employs TRBV12-3 or TRBV12-4 and TRBJ1-2; D gene ambiguous. This CDR3 comprises 15 residues. V lost 3 bases, J lost 4 bases, and 15 bases lay in between. The CDR3 region has the DNA TGTGCCAGCAGTTTGGGCAGGCAGGTTCTCTATGGCTACACCTTC. Protein product: CASSLGRQVLYGYTF.

The genes are TRBV6-1 and TRBJ1-5; tentatively, D is TRBD1 (6 bases). In germline, CDR1 is MNHNS, CDR2 SASEGT. CDR3 size: 15 residues. Trimming pared 5 bases from V and 3 bases from J, leaving 14 bases between. The chain's CDR3 is CASSRGQGFNQPQHF. CDR3 coding DNA: TGTGCCAGCAGTCGAGGCCAGGGGTTCAATCAGCCCCAGCATTTT.

This clonotype was counted ten times or more. The chain joins TRBV5-1 to TRBJ2-3; D is uncertain. V gave up 0 bases and J gave up 4 bases, with 15 bases separating them. This CDR3 spans 16 amino acids. Germline-derived CDR1 and CDR2 are SGHRS and YFSETQ. For the CDR3, the DNA is TGCGCCAGCAGCTTGGACACAAACCCCATGGCAGATACGCAGTATTTT. It translates to CASSLDTNPMADTQYF.

This clonotype was recorded a few times. The genes are TRBV6-1 and TRBJ1-5; D ambiguous. This CDR3 region has 15 residues. Germline lookup yields CDR1 MNHNS and CDR2 SASEGT. V was pared by 1 base and J by 0 bases, with 7 bases between. DNA of the CDR3: TGTGCCAGCAGTGAAGTTTCCTATAGCAATCAGCCCCAGCATTTT. Translation: CASSEVSYSNQPQHF.

This clonotype appeared once. This chain connects TRBV29-1 to TRBJ2-7; D is possibly TRBD1 (6 bases). V lost 6 bases to trimming and J lost 6 bases, with 24 bases between them. In germline, CDR1 is SQVTM, CDR2 ANQGSEA. This CDR3 is 15 amino acids long. The chain's CDR3 is CSVMGPGAGVTEQYF. The CDR3 DNA follows: TGCAGCGTGATGGGCCCCGGGGCAGGGGTTACCGAGCAGTACTTC.

The J gene is TRBJ2-7, the V gene TRBV6-1; the match to TRBD2 covers 7 bases. From germline, CDR1 is MNHNS and CDR2 SASEGT. Unmatched junction bases numbered 9, after V lost 1 base and J lost 6 bases. This CDR3 region has 15 residues. CDR3 sequence: CASSEVPGGLSEQYF. CDR3 in DNA: TGTGCCAGCAGTGAAGTTCCGGGAGGACTGAGCGAGCAGTACTTC.